Listed below are T cell receptor beta chains from one sample, sequenced in a study of control samples from healthy donors and cancer patients. Profiled with immunoSEQ multiplex PCR; TCRdb holds only in-frame clones, not every one. The sample carries over 100,000 clones, about nine tenths recorded once. Sequences were obtained from blood. Receptors were obtained from a man aged 40-49 years in good health. Both conserved end residues are part of each CDR3. The order of the fields is CDR3 protein, CDR3 length, V gene, J gene.

CDR3 protein: CAISESIRGSGANVLTF; CDR3 length: 17; V gene: TRBV10-3; J gene: TRBJ2-6
CDR3 protein: CASSSPYNEQFF; CDR3 length: 12; V gene: TRBV10-2; J gene: TRBJ2-1
CDR3 protein: CASSRGGGLNTEAFF; CDR3 length: 15; V gene: TRBV6-6; J gene: TRBJ1-1
CDR3 protein: CASNPSVSSYNEQFF; CDR3 length: 15; V gene: TRBV5-4; J gene: TRBJ2-1
CDR3 protein: CASSPIVQETQYF; CDR3 length: 13; V gene: TRBV18; J gene: TRBJ2-5
CDR3 protein: CASSLGGGQPQHF; CDR3 length: 13; V gene: TRBV12-3/TRBV12-4; J gene: TRBJ1-5
CDR3 protein: CASSQDLSGTEAFF; CDR3 length: 14; V gene: TRBV14; J gene: TRBJ1-1
CDR3 protein: CASSARGGSSYEQYF; CDR3 length: 15; V gene: TRBV5-1; J gene: TRBJ2-7
CDR3 protein: CASSLEGTGGDYGYTF; CDR3 length: 16; V gene: TRBV5-1; J gene: TRBJ1-2
CDR3 protein: CASSQVLGSLTGNTIYF; CDR3 length: 17; V gene: TRBV4-1; J gene: TRBJ1-3
CDR3 protein: CASSPGQGGNTIYF; CDR3 length: 14; V gene: TRBV5-1; J gene: TRBJ1-3
CDR3 protein: CASSYGGGYTF; CDR3 length: 11; V gene: TRBV6-6; J gene: TRBJ1-2
CDR3 protein: CAWSRPDRYTGELFF; CDR3 length: 15; V gene: TRBV30; J gene: TRBJ2-2
CDR3 protein: CSVATDYSNQPQHF; CDR3 length: 14; V gene: TRBV29-1; J gene: TRBJ1-5